The 9 T cell receptor beta chains listed next were all sequenced from one sample in a study of T cell changes during pregnancy in multiple sclerosis. Sequencing used immunoSEQ multiplex PCR; TCRdb keeps in-frame clones, though not all of them. The sample includes more than 80,000 clones, roughly 90% of them seen just once. The source material was peripheral blood, sampled in the first trimester of pregnancy. The origin of the receptors is a female donor with multiple sclerosis, enrolled in a pregnancy study.

The chain employs TRBV10-3 and TRBJ1-2; tentatively, D is TRBD1 (6 bases). The germline gives CDR1 ENHRY, CDR2 SYGVKD. The CDR3 loop spans 16 amino acids. Trimming took off 8 bases at V and 6 bases at J, with 25 bases between the two ends. Here the CDR3 DNA reads TGTGCCATCTCCAGCTTAGGGGGAGTCGGCTTAGATGGCTACACCTTC. The encoded protein is CAISSLGGVGLDGYTF.

The chain uses TRBV11-2 and TRBJ2-5; the D gene is possibly TRBD2 (6 bases). V was cut by 6 bases and J by 0 bases, with 14 bases left in between. Germline CDR1 is SGHAT and CDR2 is FQNNGV. The CDR3 loop spans 15 amino acids. The CDR3 region has the DNA TGTGCCAGCAGGGGACTGAAAAAAAACCAAGAGACCCAGTACTTC. Encoded protein: CASRGLKKNQETQYF.

V usage is TRBV2 and J usage is TRBJ2-2, with D tentatively TRBD2 (6 bases). Looked up from germline, CDR1 is SNHLY and CDR2 is FYNNEI. The V end was cut by 8 bases, the J end by 4 bases, with 20 bases between. This CDR3 has 16 amino acids. The CDR3 region has the DNA TGTGCCAGCCGTCGAGAGGCGGGAATAAGCACCGGGGAGCTGTTTTTT. This codes for CASRREAGISTGELFF. The full variable domain, its missing parts supplied by reference TRBV2 and TRBJ2-2, is EPEVTQTPSHQVTQMGQEVILRCVPISNHLYFYWYRQILGQKVEFLVSFYNNEISEKSEIFDDQFSVERPDGSNFTLKIRSTKLEDSAMYFCASRREAGISTGELFFGEGSRLTVL.

CDR3: CASSYPASGGYNEQFF. CDR3 DNA: TGTGCCAGCAGTTACCCGGCTAGCGGGGGCTACAATGAGCAGTTCTTC. The chain employs TRBV6-5 and TRBJ2-1; 10 nucleotides align to TRBD2. The length of the CDR3 is 16 residues. The V gene's germline CDR1 is MNHEY and CDR2 SVGAGI. The V and J ends lost 2 bases and 3 bases, in that order; junction bases with no gene match: 4.

The J gene is TRBJ2-2, the V gene TRBV29-1; D is perhaps TRBD1 (6 bases). This CDR3 comprises 15 residues. V lost 6 bases, J lost 0 bases, and 14 bases lay in between. In germline, CDR1 is SQVTM, CDR2 ANQGSEA. CDR3 protein: CSVRRQETNTGELFF. CDR3 in DNA: TGCAGCGTCCGCCGACAGGAGACGAACACCGGGGAGCTGTTTTTT.

The chain carries TRBV9 and TRBJ1-3; D not certain. CDR1 and CDR2 (germline): SGDLS, YYNGEE. V lost 0 bases and J lost 2, with 9 bases in between. CDR3 size: 15 residues. CDR3 loop: CASSVVPSAGNTIYF. The DNA of the CDR3 is TGTGCCAGCAGCGTAGTCCCCTCCGCTGGAAACACCATATATTTT.

V is TRBV30 and J is TRBJ1-1, with 8 positions matching TRBD1. CDR3 size: 12 residues. CDR1 is GTSNPN, CDR2 SVGIG, per germline (reference sequence). CDR3 nucleotide sequence: TGTGCACACGGACAGGGGAACACTGAAGCTTTCTTT. Encoded protein: CAHGQGNTEAFF.

The rearrangement joins TRBV6-5 to TRBJ1-5; a weak D match, TRBD1 (5 bases). Germline V CDR1 and CDR2: MNHEY, SVGAGI. The CDR3 runs 14 residues. The ends were cut back, 1 base at V and 2 bases at J, with 6 bases in the middle. CDR3 in amino acids: CASSYLGGNQPQHF. DNA for the CDR3: TGTGCCAGCAGTTACTTAGGGGGCAATCAGCCCCAGCATTTT.

The chain recombines TRBV30 with TRBJ2-1; 8 bases line up with TRBD1. J was trimmed by 3 bases and V by 5 bases; bases with no gene match: 15. Germline V lookup: CDR1 GTSNPN, CDR2 SVGIG (reference sequence). The CDR3 runs 17 residues. CDR3 coding DNA: TGTGCCTGGGAACCGATTTCAGGGGGCTACTACTACAATGAGCAGTTCTTC. Its translation is CAWEPISGGYYYNEQFF.